This T cell receptor beta chain derives from a study of blood T cells in healthy people across ages. About the research overall: Through template switching, about one barcoded beta molecule was captured per two T cells, as measured in model experiments.

This clonotype was detected only a few times. No antigen is known for it. CDR3 size: 16 residues. CDR1 and CDR2 from the germline V gene are SGHTA and FQGNSA. The germline V and J ends were trimmed by 0 bases and 2 bases, with 11 bases remaining between them. Study outcomes and limitations: Both naive CD4+ cell counts and diversity were greater in long-lived donors than in aged donors. Unsorted PBMCs blocked a conclusive comparison of naive and antigen-experienced cells.

It was with a sample-barcoded 5' primer and a J-beta primer mix that a second PCR of roughly 7 to 12 cycles was run. Each TCR beta cDNA got a 12-nucleotide random molecular identifier. One entry per CDR3 protein results from TCRdb running MiXCR on the 5' RACE reads. The sample lists 850,000 to 1,000,000 distinct CDR3 sequences, 51% seen once, with 20% to 25% in the top ten. Sequenced material: blood. This clonotype was obtained from a woman aged 55-69 years in good health. V usage is TRBV7-2 and J usage is TRBJ2-4; a possible D gene is TRBD2 (5 bases). DNA of the CDR3: TGTGCCAGCAGCTTAGCAAATTACGGGACCAAAAACATTCAGTACTTC. Its translation: CASSLANYGTKNIQYF.